This TCR beta chain was obtained from a study of beta chain features in type 1 diabetes (dated by TCRdb to 2017 to 2018). In the study overall: Patients and healthy donors did not differ in mean age, gender distribution, total cell number or subset yield. A total of approximately 99,000,000 sorted cells were examined across all samples, and RNA yield correlated strongly with the number of cells per subset. In the study, recently diagnosed type 1 diabetes patients and matched healthy donors were compared on the TCRB repertoires of their sorted circulating CD4+ T cell subsets. Whereas all 30 or so donors provided naive and central memory subsets, regulatory and stem cell-like memory subsets were isolated from just 8 patients and about 8 healthy donors. Broader findings and caveats from the paper: Because small numbers of individuals were included in the HLA sub-analyses, any influence of HLA type on TCRB rearrangement was left unresolved. Shorter templates might be favored by PCR, yet because patient and control samples were amplified and corrected together, any such skew would affect both groups equally. At VDJ recombination sites, patients with type 1 diabetes made fewer insertions and deleted more nucleotides, a pattern implying thymic rearrangement abnormalities. Type 1 diabetes patients showed a moderate but significant shortening of TCRB CDR3 length in all four CD4+ subsets. The naive, central memory and regulatory TCRB repertoires appeared to resemble one another more closely among patients than among healthy donors. Because cDNA was sequenced instead of genomic DNA, activated cells with high expression could be over-represented, although the groups did not differ in activation or CD3 levels.

The CDR3 starts with the cysteine, ends with the phenylalanine, and has 14 residues. Kept here is only the CDR3 DNA, which spans 42 bases and is read in frame from base 1. V gives up 7 bases and J gives up 4 bases, and the segment between their germline ends measures 17 bases. CDR1 and CDR2 are drawn from the germline V gene (reference sequence): MNHNY, SVGAGI. The High Capacity cDNA Reverse Transcription Kit was used to reverse transcribe all of the isolated RNA, meaning that expressed TCRB transcripts were what got sequenced. Naive, central memory and regulatory T cell samples underwent deep immunoSEQ sequencing, averaging about 3.57 million total reads per sample. Sorted cells were lysed in RLT buffer and RNA was extracted with DNase-treated RNeasy Micro or Mini kits, depending on cell number. Each cell subset was processed on its own to prevent cross-contamination, while patient and healthy donor samples were processed together. TCRB sequences were amplified from cDNA with the immunoSEQ multiplex PCR, producing 87-bp fragments spanning the CDR3 region. Sequencing of the amplicons was performed on the Illumina HiSeq platform. The paper's processing steps were these. Synthetic template baselines were used to correct PCR bias computationally, reads within Hamming distance 2 were collapsed, and singletons that could not be merged were discarded. By aligning reads against IMGT, V, D and J genes, CDR3 length, and insertions or deletions at six rearrangement sites were assigned. Clonotype counts were normalized to sorted cell number within each subset before computing true diversity and Gini coefficients with the tcR R package. The overlap coefficient, calculated on TCRB nucleotide sequences, was used to measure repertoire sharing. Entries here come from immuneACCESS through TCRdb and include only in-frame sequences with V and J called. Some clones fail to appear in such tables; in the studies checked, an unresolved V gene covers under half of the shortfall, and the cause of the remainder is unknown. The V and J calls and the clone size are those of that table, but D and trimming were determined from the DNA. Across this sample there are approximately 60,000 clones, with 40% to 60% seen only once. The ten biggest clones cover roughly 2.5% of the sample.

A note on this clone: Its antigen remains undetermined. Base-call qualities are not available, and no considerably larger clone is one nucleotide away.

Each donor gave one peripheral blood draw, approximately 110 mL on average, collected into heparinised tubes. A BD FACSAria II was used to sort naive, central memory, regulatory and stem cell-like memory CD4+ T cells with a panel that included CD45RO, CCR7, CD25, CD127, CD95 and CD27. All sorted populations exceeded 95% purity. Right away, PBMCs were isolated by Lymphoprep density gradient centrifugation and were stained directly, with no culture step. Samples were stained and sorted in pairs, with one healthy donor and one patient per experiment, so that batch effects were minimized. Sequencing was done on a sample of Tregs from blood. The cell subset or site tag for this specimen amounts to: regulatory CD4+ T cells. The TCR originated in a woman in her forties with type 1 diabetes. The V gene is TRBV6-6 and the J gene is TRBJ2-7; TRBD1 is a weak D gene call, 6 bases matching. The DNA reads TGTGCCAGCACCTTGGCAGGGGAGAGTTACGAGCAGTACTTC. Its protein reads: CASTLAGESYEQYF.